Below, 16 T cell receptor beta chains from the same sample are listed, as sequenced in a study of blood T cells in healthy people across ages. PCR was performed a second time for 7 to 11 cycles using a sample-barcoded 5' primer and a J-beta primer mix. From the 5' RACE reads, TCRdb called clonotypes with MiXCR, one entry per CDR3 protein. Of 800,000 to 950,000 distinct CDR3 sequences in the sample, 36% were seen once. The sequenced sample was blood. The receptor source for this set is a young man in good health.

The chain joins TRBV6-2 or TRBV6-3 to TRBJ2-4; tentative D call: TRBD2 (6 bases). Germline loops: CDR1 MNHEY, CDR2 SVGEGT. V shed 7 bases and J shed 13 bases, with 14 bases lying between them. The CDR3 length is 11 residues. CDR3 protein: CASTRGGAQYF. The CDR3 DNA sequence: TGTGCCAGCACACGGGGAGGTGCCCAGTACTTC.

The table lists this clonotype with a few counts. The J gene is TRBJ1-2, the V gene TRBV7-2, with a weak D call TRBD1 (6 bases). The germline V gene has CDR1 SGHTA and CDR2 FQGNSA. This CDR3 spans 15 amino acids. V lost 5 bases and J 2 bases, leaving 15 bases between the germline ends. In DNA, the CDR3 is TGTGCCAGCAGCCCTCGGCCCGGGGGCAACTATGGCTACACCTTC. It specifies CASSPRPGGNYGYTF.

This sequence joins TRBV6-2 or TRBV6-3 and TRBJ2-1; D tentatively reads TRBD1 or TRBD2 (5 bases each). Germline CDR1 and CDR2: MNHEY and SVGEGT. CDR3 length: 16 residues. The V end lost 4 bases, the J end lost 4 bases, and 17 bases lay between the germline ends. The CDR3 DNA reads TGTGCCAGCAGTTTCAACCACGGGGCACGGTACAATGAGCAGTTCTTC. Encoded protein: CASSFNHGARYNEQFF.

CDR3 in amino acids: CASSLSVVTSGANVLTF. CDR3 bases: TGTGCCAGCAGTTTATCAGTAGTGACCTCTGGGGCCAACGTCCTGACTTTC. The chain uses TRBV27 and TRBJ2-6; D ambiguous. Germline loops: CDR1 MNHEY, CDR2 SMNVEV (reference sequence). The CDR3 sequence is 17 residues long. V was cut by 0 bases and J by 0 bases, with 9 bases left in between. Complete variable domain (other parts from reference TRBV27 and TRBJ2-6): EAQVTQNPRYLITVTGKKLTVTCSQNMNHEYMSWYRQDPGLGLRQIYYSMNVEVTDKGDVPEGYKVSRKEKRNFPLILESPSPNQTSLYFCASSLSVVTSGANVLTFGAGSRLTVL.

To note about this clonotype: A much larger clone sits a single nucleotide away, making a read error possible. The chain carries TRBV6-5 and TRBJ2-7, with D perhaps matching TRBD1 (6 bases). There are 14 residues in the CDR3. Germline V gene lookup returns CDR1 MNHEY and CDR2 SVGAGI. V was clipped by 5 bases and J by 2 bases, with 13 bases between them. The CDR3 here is CASSVDREPYEQYF. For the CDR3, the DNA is TGTGCCAGCAGTGTGGACAGAGAGCCCTACGAGCAGTACTTC.

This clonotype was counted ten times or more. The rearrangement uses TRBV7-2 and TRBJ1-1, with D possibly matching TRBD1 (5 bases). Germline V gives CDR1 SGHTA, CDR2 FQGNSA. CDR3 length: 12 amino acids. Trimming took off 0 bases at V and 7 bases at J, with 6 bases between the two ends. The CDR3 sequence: CASSLAQGEAFF. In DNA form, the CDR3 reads TGTGCCAGCAGCTTAGCCCAGGGTGAAGCTTTCTTT.

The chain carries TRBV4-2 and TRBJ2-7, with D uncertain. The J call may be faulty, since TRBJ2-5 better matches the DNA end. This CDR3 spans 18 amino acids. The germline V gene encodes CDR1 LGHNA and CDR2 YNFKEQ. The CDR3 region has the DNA TGTGCCAGCAGCCAAGGAAGAAAGGCAGAACCGGCGGAAGGGACCCAGTACTTC. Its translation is CASSQGRKAEPAEGTQYF.

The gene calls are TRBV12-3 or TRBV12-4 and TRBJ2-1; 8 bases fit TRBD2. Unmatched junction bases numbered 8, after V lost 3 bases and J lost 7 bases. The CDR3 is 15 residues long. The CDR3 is CASSFWRGERNEQFF. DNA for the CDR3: TGTGCCAGCAGTTTCTGGCGGGGGGAGAGGAATGAGCAGTTCTTC.

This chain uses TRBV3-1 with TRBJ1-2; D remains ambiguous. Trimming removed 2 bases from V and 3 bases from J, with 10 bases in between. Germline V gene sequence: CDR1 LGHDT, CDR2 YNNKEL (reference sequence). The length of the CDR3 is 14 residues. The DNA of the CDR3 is TGTGCCAGCAGCCAATCGGAACTCTACTATGGCTACACCTTC. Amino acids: CASSQSELYYGYTF. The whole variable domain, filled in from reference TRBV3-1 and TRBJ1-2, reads DTAVSQTPKYLVTQMGNDKSIKCEQNLGHDTMYWYKQDSKKFLKIMFSYNNKELIINETVPNRFSPKSPDKAHLNLHINSLELGDSAVYFCASSQSELYYGYTFGSGTRLTVV.

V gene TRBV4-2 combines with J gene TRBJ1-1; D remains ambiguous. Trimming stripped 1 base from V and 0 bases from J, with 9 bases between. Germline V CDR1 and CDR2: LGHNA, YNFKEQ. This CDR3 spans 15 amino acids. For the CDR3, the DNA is TGTGCCAGCAGCCAAGGATCTGACATGAACACTGAAGCTTTCTTT. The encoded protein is CASSQGSDMNTEAFF.

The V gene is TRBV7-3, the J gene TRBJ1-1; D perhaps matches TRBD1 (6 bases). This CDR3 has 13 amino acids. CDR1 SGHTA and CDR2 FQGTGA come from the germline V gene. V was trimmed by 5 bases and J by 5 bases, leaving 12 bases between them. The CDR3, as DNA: TGTGCCAGCAGCATGGGAGGGGGAACTGAAGCTTTCTTT. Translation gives CASSMGGGTEAFF.

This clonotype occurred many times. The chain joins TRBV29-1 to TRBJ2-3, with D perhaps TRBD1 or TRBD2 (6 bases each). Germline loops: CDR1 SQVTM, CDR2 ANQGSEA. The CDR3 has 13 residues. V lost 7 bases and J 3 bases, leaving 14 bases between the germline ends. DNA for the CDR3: TGCAGCGCCTACAGGGCGGGAACAGATACGCAGTATTTT. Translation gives CSAYRAGTDTQYF.

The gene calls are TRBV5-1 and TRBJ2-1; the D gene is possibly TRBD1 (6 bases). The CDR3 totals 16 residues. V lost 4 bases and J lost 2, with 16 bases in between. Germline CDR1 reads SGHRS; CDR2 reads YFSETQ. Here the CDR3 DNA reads TGCGCCAGCAGCCTCCGACAGGAAAGGGCCTACAATGAGCAGTTCTTC. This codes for CASSLRQERAYNEQFF.

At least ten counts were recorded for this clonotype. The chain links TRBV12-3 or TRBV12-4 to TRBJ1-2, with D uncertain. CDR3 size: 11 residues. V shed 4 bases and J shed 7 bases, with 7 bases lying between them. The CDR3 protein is CASSSWGGYTF. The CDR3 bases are TGTGCCAGCAGTTCCTGGGGTGGCTACACCTTC.

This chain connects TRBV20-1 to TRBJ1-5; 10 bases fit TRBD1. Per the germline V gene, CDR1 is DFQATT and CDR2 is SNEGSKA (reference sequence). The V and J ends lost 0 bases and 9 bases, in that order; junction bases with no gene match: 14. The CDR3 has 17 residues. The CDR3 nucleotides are TGCAGTGCTAGAGATTGGGGAGGACAGGGGGATAATTCGCCCCAGCATTTT. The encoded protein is CSARDWGGQGDNSPQHF.

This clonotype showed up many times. The chain's CDR3 is CASSLEGDVYEQYF. In nucleotides, the CDR3 is TGTGCCAGCAGCTTAGAAGGGGACGTCTACGAGCAGTACTTC. This chain uses TRBV7-2 with TRBJ2-7, with D tentatively TRBD1 or TRBD2 (5 bases each). The CDR3 length is 14 residues. Trimming removed 1 base from V and 3 bases from J, with 10 bases in between. The germline V gene has CDR1 SGHTA and CDR2 FQGNSA.